This is a list of T cell receptor beta chains from one sample in a study of blood T cell repertoires in COVID-19. Method: immunoSEQ multiplex PCR; TCRdb's copy keeps in-frame clones and lacks some. Seen here are roughly 200,000 clones, roughly 78% observed once, and the top ten hold roughly 2.8%. Sample: peripheral blood. These receptors were collected from a woman of 80 years or more with active or convalescent COVID-19. CDR3s include the opening cysteine and the closing phenylalanine or tryptophan. D genes are given only for firm matches. Only some rows state a clone size, as once, few, many or a class for expanded clones.

clone size	D gene	V gene	J gene	CDR3 protein	CDR3 DNA
.	.	TRBV3-1/TRBV3-2	TRBJ2-5	CASSQAYRVQETQYF	TGTGCCAGCAGCCAAGCCTACAGGGTCCAAGAGACCCAGTACTTC
.	.	TRBV28	TRBJ1-1	CATIVGPVRTEAFF	TGTGCCACCATTGTTGGGCCCGTTCGTACTGAAGCTTTCTTT
.	.	TRBV9	TRBJ1-1	CASSVFKNTEAFF	TGTGCCAGCAGCGTGTTCAAGAACACTGAAGCTTTCTTT
.	.	TRBV5-4	TRBJ2-1	CASSPGAVPSYNEQFF	TGTGCCAGCAGCCCAGGGGCAGTCCCCTCCTACAATGAGCAGTTCTTC
.	TRBD1	TRBV9	TRBJ2-7	CASSVGTGWNYEQYF	TGTGCCAGCAGCGTCGGGACAGGATGGAACTACGAGCAGTACTTC
.	.	TRBV4-1	TRBJ1-6	CASSQEGGRPTNSPLHF	TGCGCCAGCAGCCAAGAAGGAGGGAGACCGACCAATTCACCCCTCCACTTT
.	.	TRBV2	TRBJ2-3	CASSGSGEGTQYF	TGTGCCAGCAGTGGGAGTGGAGAAGGTACGCAGTATTTT
.	TRBD1	TRBV6-4	TRBJ2-1	CASSEQTGSSYEQFF	TGTGCCAGCAGTGAGCAGACAGGGAGTAGCTATGAGCAGTTCTTC
.	TRBD2	TRBV4-2	TRBJ2-3	CASSPGSLAGGYTDTQYF	TGTGCCAGCAGCCCGGGATCACTAGCGGGGGGTTATACAGATACGCAGTATTTT
.	TRBD2	TRBV5-4	TRBJ2-5	CASSSLAEYQETQYF	TGTGCCAGCAGCTCGCTAGCGGAGTACCAAGAGACCCAGTACTTC
.	TRBD1	TRBV13	TRBJ2-5	CASSRQGGQGRETQYF	TGTGCCAGCAGCCGGCAAGGGGGACAGGGCCGGGAGACCCAGTACTTC
once	.	TRBV2	TRBJ2-7	CASSEDPRYLLYEQYF	TGTGCCAGCAGTGAAGACCCCCGCTACCTCCTTTACGAGCAGTACTTC
.	.	TRBV11-3	TRBJ2-4	CASSQGRGNIQYF	TGTGCCAGCAGCCAGGGACGGGGGAACATTCAGTACTTC
.	TRBD1	TRBV5-1	TRBJ2-1	CASSMGQGAGEQFF	TGCGCCAGCAGCATGGGACAGGGGGCGGGTGAGCAGTTCTTC
.	.	TRBV10-3	TRBJ1-5	CATAPDRINQPQHF	TGTGCCACTGCCCCAGACAGGATCAATCAGCCCCAGCATTTT
.	TRBD1	TRBV30	TRBJ2-7	CASSAGTGGDEQYF	TGTGCCTCCTCGGCCGGGACAGGGGGCGACGAGCAGTACTTC
.	TRBD1	TRBV5-1	TRBJ2-3	CASSPYRGRLATDTQYF	TGCGCCAGCAGCCCCTACAGGGGGCGCCTAGCCACAGATACGCAGTATTTT
once	TRBD1	TRBV10-3	TRBJ2-7	CAISVTPPRQGVNYEQYF	TGTGCCATCAGTGTTACCCCCCCTAGGCAGGGGGTCAACTACGAGCAGTACTTC
.	TRBD2	TRBV24-1	TRBJ2-1	CATSDGRSDNEQFF	TGTGCCACCAGTGACGGGAGGTCGGATAATGAGCAGTTCTTC
.	TRBD2	TRBV4-1	TRBJ2-5	CASSQMVYGGGMQETQYF	TGCGCCAGCAGCCAAATGGTTTATGGCGGGGGTATGCAAGAGACCCAGTACTTC
.	.	TRBV10-1	TRBJ1-1	CASSESNGGAFF	TGCGCCAGCAGTGAGTCGAATGGAGGAGCTTTCTTT
.	.	TRBV4-2	TRBJ1-2	CASSQAAGNGYTF	TGTGCCAGCAGCCAAGCGGCGGGGAATGGCTACACCTTC
.	TRBD1	TRBV11-3	TRBJ2-2	CASSRTGGVGELFF	TGTGCCAGCAGCCGGACAGGGGGAGTCGGGGAGCTGTTTTTT
.	TRBD2	TRBV3-1/TRBV3-2	TRBJ2-1	CASTRGGQKNEQFF	TGTGCCAGCACCCGGGGGGGTCAGAAAAATGAGCAGTTCTTC
.	.	TRBV28	TRBJ1-5	CASSRVNQPQHF	TGTGCCAGCAGCAGGGTCAATCAGCCCCAGCATTTT
.	.	TRBV4-3	TRBJ2-7	CASSQENNYEQYF	TGCGCCAGCAGCCAAGAGAACAACTACGAGCAGTACTTC
.	.	TRBV7-2	TRBJ2-3	CASSPPRRTSTDTQYF	TGTGCCAGCAGCCCCCCGCGGCGTACAAGCACAGATACGCAGTATTTT
.	.	TRBV6-5	TRBJ2-7	CASRAGSLTYEQYF	TGTGCCAGCAGGGCGGGGTCCCTAACCTACGAGCAGTACTTC
.	TRBD1	TRBV12-3/TRBV12-4	TRBJ1-2	CASSPGQPYGYTF	TGTGCCAGCAGTCCGGGACAGCCGTATGGCTACACCTTC
.	.	TRBV18	TRBJ1-5	CASSVQGQPQHF	TGTGCCAGCTCTGTACAGGGCCAGCCCCAGCATTTT
.	TRBD2	TRBV5-1	TRBJ2-1	CASSMSTSGGAGVQFF	TGCGCCAGCAGCATGTCGACTAGCGGGGGGGCCGGGGTGCAGTTCTTC
.	TRBD1	TRBV25-1	TRBJ1-3	CASSDRVLGNTIYF	TGTGCCAGCAGCGACAGGGTTTTAGGAAACACCATATATTTT
.	TRBD1	TRBV5-1	TRBJ2-3	CASSFGDREVTDTQYF	TGCGCCAGCAGCTTCGGGGACAGGGAGGTCACAGATACGCAGTATTTT
.	.	TRBV19	TRBJ1-1	CASLQVTRLNTEAFF	TGTGCCAGTCTACAGGTAACGAGACTGAACACTGAAGCTTTCTTT
.	TRBD1	TRBV6-6	TRBJ1-1	CASRARGPGEAFF	TGTGCCAGCAGGGCGAGGGGGCCAGGTGAAGCTTTCTTT
.	TRBD2	TRBV2	TRBJ2-5	CASRGLAVQETQYF	TGTGCCAGCAGGGGACTAGCGGTCCAAGAGACCCAGTACTTC
.	.	TRBV27	TRBJ1-5	CASRSFSNQPQHF	TGTGCCAGCAGGTCATTTAGCAATCAGCCCCAGCATTTT
once	.	TRBV19	TRBJ1-2	CASSSDRLEGYTF	TGTGCCAGTAGTTCTGACAGACTGGAGGGCTACACCTTC
.	.	TRBV28	TRBJ1-1	CASSLGRYEAFF	TGTGCCAGCAGTTTGGGCAGGTATGAAGCTTTCTTT
.	.	TRBV27	TRBJ1-1	CASSRLDRIGTEAFF	TGTGCCAGCAGCCGACTCGACAGAATCGGGACTGAAGCTTTCTTT
.	TRBD1	TRBV2	TRBJ2-2	CASKTGTGDTGELFF	TGTGCCAGCAAAACCGGGACAGGGGACACCGGGGAGCTGTTTTTT
.	.	TRBV5-1	TRBJ1-2	CASSLGQGSYGYTF	TGCGCCAGCAGCTTGGGTCAGGGAAGCTATGGCTACACCTTC
few	.	TRBV3-1/TRBV3-2	TRBJ2-1	CASSQVVLDNEQFF	TGTGCCAGCAGCCAAGTAGTACTCGACAATGAGCAGTTCTTC
few	.	TRBV21-1	TRBJ1-2	CASSRPDRRNYGYTF	TGTGCCAGCAGCAGACCCGACAGGAGAAACTATGGCTACACCTTC
.	TRBD1	TRBV3-1/TRBV3-2	TRBJ1-1	CASSRQGEATEAFF	TGTGCCAGCAGCCGGCAGGGGGAAGCGACTGAAGCTTTCTTT